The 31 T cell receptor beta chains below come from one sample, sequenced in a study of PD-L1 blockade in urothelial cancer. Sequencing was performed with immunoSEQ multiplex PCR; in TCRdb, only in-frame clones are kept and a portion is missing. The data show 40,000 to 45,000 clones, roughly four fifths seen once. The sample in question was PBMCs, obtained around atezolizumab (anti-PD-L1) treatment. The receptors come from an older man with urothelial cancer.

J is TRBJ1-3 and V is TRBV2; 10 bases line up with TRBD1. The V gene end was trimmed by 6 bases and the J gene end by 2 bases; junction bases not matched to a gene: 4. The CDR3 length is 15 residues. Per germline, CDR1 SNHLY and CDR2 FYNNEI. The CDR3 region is CASRDRGLTGNTIYF. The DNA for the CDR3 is TGTGCCAGCAGAGACAGGGGGCTAACTGGAAACACCATATATTTT.

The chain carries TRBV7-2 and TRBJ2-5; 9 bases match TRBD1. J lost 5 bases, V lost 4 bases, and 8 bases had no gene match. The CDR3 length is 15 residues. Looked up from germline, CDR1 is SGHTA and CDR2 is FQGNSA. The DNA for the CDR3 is TGTGCCAGCAGCTACGGGGGACAGGGTCGGGAGACCCAGTACTTC. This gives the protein CASSYGGQGRETQYF.

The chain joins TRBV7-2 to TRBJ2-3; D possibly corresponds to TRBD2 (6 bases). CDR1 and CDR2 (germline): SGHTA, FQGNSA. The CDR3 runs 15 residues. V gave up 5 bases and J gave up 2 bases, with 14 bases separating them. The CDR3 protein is CASSLTGGTTDTQYF. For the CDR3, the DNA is TGTGCCAGCAGCCTCACCGGCGGGACCACAGATACGCAGTATTTT.

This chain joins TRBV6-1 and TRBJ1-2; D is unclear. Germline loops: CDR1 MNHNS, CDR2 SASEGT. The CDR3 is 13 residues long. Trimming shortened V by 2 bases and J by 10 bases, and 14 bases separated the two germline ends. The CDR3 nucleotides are TGTGCCAGCAGTGAATTTGCGGGTAGGGACTACACCTTC. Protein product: CASSEFAGRDYTF.

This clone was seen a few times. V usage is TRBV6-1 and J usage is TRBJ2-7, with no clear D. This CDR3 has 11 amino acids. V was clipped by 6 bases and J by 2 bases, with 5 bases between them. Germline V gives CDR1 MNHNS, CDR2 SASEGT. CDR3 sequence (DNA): TGTGCCAGCAGCCAGACCTACGAGCAGTACTTC. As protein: CASSQTYEQYF.

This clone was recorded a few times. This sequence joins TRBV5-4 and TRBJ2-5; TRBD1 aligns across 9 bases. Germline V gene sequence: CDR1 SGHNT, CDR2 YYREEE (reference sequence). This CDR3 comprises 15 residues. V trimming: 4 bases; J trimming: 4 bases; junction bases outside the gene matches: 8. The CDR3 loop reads CASSGTGPGGETQYF. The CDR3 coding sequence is TGTGCCAGCAGCGGGACAGGGCCCGGAGGAGAGACCCAGTACTTC.

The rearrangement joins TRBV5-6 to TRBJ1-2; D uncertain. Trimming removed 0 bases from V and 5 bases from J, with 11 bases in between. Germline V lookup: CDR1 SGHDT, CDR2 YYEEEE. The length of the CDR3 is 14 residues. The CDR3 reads CASSLEQIEYGYTF. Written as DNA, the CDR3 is TGTGCCAGCAGCTTGGAACAGATCGAGTATGGCTACACCTTC.

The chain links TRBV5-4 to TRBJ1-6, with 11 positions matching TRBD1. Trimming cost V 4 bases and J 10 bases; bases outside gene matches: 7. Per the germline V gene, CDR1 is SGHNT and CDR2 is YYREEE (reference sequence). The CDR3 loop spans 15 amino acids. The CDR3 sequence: CASSPGTGGQSPLHF. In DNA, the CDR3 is TGTGCCAGCAGCCCCGGGACAGGGGGACAATCACCCCTCCACTTT.

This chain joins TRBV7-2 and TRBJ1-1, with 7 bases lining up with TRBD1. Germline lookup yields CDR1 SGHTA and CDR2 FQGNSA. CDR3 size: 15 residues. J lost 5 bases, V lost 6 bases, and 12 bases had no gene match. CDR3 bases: TGTGCCAGCAGTCTTTCAGGGGGGATGATAACTGAAGCTTTCTTT. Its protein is CASSLSGGMITEAFF.

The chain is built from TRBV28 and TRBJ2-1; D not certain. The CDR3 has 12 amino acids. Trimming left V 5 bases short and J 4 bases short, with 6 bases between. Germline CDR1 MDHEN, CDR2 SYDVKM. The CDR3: CASSGQYNEQFF. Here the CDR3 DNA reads TGTGCCAGCAGTGGGCAATACAATGAGCAGTTCTTC.

CDR3 amino acids: CASSFFFSGRGSKGGELFF. The DNA of the CDR3 is TGTGCCAGCAGTTTCTTTTTTTCGGGCAGGGGCTCGAAGGGCGGGGAGCTGTTTTTT. The chain combines TRBV28 with TRBJ2-2, with a weak D call TRBD1 (6 bases). Germline CDR1 and CDR2: MDHEN and SYDVKM. CDR3 length: 19 amino acids. Trimming removed 3 bases from V and 7 bases from J, with 27 bases in between.

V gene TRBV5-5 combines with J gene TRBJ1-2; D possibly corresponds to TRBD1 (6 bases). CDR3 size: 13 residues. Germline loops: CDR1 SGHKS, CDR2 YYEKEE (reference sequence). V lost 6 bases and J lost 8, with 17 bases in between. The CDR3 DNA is TGTGCCAGCACCCCTATTCAGGGGAACGGCTACACCTTC. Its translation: CASTPIQGNGYTF.

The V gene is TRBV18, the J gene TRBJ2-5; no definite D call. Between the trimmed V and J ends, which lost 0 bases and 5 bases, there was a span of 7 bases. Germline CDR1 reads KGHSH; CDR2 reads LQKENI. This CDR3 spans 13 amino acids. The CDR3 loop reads CASSPPSAETQYF. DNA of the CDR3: TGTGCCAGCTCACCACCATCAGCGGAGACCCAGTACTTC.

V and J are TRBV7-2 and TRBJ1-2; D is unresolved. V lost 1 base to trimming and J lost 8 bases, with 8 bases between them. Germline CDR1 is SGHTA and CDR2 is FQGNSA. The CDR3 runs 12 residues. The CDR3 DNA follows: TGTGCCAGCAGCTTAGGGGGAGAGGGCTACACCTTC. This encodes CASSLGGEGYTF.

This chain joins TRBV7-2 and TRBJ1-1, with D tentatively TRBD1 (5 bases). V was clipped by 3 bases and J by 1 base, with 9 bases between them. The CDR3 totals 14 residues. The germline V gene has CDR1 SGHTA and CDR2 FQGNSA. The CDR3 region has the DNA TGTGCCAGCAGCTTCGGACATCAGAACACTGAAGCTTTCTTT. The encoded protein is CASSFGHQNTEAFF.

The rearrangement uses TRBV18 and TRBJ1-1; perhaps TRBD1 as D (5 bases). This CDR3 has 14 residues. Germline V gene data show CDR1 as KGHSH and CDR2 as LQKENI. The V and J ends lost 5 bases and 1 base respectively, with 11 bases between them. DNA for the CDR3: TGTGCCAGCTCAGCAAATACAGGGAACACTGAAGCTTTCTTT. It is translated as CASSANTGNTEAFF.

CDR3 nucleotide sequence: TGTGCCAGCAGCTTGGCGGGACAGAAGAACACTGAAGCTTTCTTT. The encoded protein is CASSLAGQKNTEAFF. The chain has TRBV5-5 and TRBJ1-1, with 7 nucleotides matching TRBD1. Germline assignment: CDR1 SGHKS and CDR2 YYEKEE (reference sequence). This CDR3 has 15 amino acids. V was clipped by 0 bases and J by 1 base; unmatched bases: 3.

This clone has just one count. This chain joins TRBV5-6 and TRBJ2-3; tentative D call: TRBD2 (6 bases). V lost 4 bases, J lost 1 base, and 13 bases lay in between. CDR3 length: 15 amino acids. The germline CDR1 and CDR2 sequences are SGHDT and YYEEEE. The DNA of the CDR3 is TGTGCCAGCAGCGGGGCCGGGGGTGGCACAGATACGCAGTATTTT. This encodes CASSGAGGGTDTQYF. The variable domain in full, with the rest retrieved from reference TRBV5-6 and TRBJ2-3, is DAGVTQSPTHLIKTRGQQVTLRCSPKSGHDTVSWYQQALGQGPQFIFQYYEEEERQRGNFPDRFSGHQFPNYSSELNVNALLLGDSALYLCASSGAGGGTDTQYFGPGTRLTVL.

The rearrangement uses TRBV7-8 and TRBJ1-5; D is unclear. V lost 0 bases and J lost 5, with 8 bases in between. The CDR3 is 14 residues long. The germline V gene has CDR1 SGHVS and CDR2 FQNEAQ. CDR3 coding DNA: TGTGCCAGCAGCTTAGCGTCGGGGTATCAGCCCCAGCATTTT. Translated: CASSLASGYQPQHF.

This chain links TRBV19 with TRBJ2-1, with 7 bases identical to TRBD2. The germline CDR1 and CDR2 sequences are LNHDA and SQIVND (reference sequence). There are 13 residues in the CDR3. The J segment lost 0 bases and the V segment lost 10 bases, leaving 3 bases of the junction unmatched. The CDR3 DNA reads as TGTGCCACCGAGCGGGACTCCTACAATGAGCAGTTCTTC. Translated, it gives CATERDSYNEQFF.

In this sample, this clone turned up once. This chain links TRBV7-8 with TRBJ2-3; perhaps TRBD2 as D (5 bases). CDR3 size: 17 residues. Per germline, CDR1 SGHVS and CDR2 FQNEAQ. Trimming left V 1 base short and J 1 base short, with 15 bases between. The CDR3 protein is CASSLVSGGLGTDTQYF. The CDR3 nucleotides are TGTGCCAGCAGCTTAGTGTCGGGCGGGCTCGGCACAGATACGCAGTATTTT.

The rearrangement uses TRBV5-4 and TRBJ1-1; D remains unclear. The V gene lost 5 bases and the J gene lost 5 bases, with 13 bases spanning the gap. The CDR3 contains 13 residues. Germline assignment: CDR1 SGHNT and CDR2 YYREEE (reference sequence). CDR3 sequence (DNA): TGTGCCAGCAGTCCGTCCTACGGGACTGAAGCTTTCTTT. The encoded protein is CASSPSYGTEAFF.

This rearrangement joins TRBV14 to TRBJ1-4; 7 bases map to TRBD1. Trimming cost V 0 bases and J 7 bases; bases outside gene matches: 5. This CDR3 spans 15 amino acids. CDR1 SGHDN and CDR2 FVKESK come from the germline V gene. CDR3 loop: CASSQDGRTGEKLFF. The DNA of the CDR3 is TGTGCCAGCAGCCAAGACGGAAGGACAGGTGAAAAACTGTTTTTT.

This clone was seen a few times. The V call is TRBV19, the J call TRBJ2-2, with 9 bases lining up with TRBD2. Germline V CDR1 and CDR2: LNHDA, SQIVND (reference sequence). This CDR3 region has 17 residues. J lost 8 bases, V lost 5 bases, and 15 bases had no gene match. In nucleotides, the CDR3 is TGTGCCAGTAGTGCGCCCCCGCGGAGCGGGAGGCGGGGGGAGCTGTTTTTT. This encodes CASSAPPRSGRRGELFF.

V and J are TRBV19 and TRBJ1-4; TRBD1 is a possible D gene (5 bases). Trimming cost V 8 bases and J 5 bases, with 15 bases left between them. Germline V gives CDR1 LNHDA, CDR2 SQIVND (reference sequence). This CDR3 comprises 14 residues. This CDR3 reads CASSGGLLNEKLFF. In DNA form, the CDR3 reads TGTGCCAGTTCGGGGGGACTGCTAAATGAAAAACTGTTTTTT.

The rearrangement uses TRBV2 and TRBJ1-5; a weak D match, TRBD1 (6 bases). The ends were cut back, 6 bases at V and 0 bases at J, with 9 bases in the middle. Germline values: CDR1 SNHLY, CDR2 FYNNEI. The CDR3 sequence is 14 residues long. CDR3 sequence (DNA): TGTGCCAGCAGGCAACAGGGTAGCAATCAGCCCCAGCATTTT. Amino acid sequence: CASRQQGSNQPQHF.

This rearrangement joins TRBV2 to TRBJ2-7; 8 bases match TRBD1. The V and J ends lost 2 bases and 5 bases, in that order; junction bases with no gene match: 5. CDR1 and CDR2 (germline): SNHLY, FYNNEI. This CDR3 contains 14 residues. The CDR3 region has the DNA TGTGCCAGCAGTGAATTGGACAGGGTAAACGAGCAGTACTTC. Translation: CASSELDRVNEQYF.

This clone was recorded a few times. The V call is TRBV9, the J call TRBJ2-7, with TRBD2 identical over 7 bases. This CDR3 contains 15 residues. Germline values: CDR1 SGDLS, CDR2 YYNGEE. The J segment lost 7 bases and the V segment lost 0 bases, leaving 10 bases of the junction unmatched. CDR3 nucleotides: TGTGCCAGCAGCGTAGCTGGGGCGGGAGCTAATGAGCAGTACTTC. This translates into CASSVAGAGANEQYF.

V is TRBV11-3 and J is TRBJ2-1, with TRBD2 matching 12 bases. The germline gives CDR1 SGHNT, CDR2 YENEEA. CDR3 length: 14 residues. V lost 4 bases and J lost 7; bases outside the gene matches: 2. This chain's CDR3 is CASSSTSGRNEQFF. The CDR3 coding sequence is TGTGCCAGCAGCTCGACTAGCGGGAGAAATGAGCAGTTCTTC.

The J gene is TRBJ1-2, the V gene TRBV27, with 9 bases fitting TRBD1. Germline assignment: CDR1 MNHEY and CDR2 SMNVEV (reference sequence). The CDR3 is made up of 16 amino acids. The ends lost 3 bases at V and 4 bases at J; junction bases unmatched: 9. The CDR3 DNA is TGTGCCAGCAGTTTGGGACAGGGAGGTCTGATCTATGGCTACACCTTC. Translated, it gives CASSLGQGGLIYGYTF.

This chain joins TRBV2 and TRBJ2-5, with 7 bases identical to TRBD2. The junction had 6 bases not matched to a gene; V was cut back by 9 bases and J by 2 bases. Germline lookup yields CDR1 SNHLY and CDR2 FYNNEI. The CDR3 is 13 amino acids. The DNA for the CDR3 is TGTGCCAGGGAGCGGGACTCACAAGAGACCCAGTACTTC. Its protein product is CARERDSQETQYF.